This TCR beta chain was profiled in a study of blood T cell repertoires in COVID-19. Study overall: Specimens from acute and convalescent COVID-19 originated in the United States, Italy and Spain. PBMCs, B-cell-depleted T cells, or T cells provided the cDNA or gDNA that made up the material.

V lost 5 bases and J lost 3; bases outside the gene matches: 6. From germline, CDR1 is MNHEY and CDR2 SMNVEV (reference sequence). The CDR3 consists of 15 residues. Original processing methods: Counts of nucleated cells, estimated from reference gene primer amplification, were obtained. Assay: immunoSEQ multiplex PCR; the TCRdb copy retains only in-frame clones and omits some. Clone size and V and J calls were adopted from that table, with D and trimming inferred from the DNA. The sample yields about 70,000 clones, roughly 81% seen once. This TCR was recovered from a woman aged 65 to 85 with acute or convalescent COVID-19. The chain carries TRBV27 and TRBJ2-3; 9 bases map to TRBD1. The specimen was peripheral blood. The CDR3 reads CASSTPGQGTDTQYF. In DNA, the CDR3 is TGTGCCAGCAGTACACCGGGACAGGGTACAGATACGCAGTATTTT.